This TCR beta chain was sequenced during a study of blood T cells in healthy people across ages. V lost 4 bases, J lost 8 bases, and 12 bases stayed unmatched. The CDR3 sequence is 16 residues long. Germline assignment: CDR1 DFQATT and CDR2 SNEGSKA (reference sequence). Concerning this clonotype: Antigen unknown. Since the CDR3 does not end with the conserved phenylalanine or tryptophan, this likely comes from a read error.

Alongside a J-beta primer mix, a sample-barcoded 5' primer served in a second PCR lasting about 6 to 11 cycles. Each sample yielded at least 2.5 million CDR3-containing paired-end reads. TCRdb analysed the 5' RACE reads with MiXCR anew, one entry per CDR3 protein. This sample has 1.5 million to 2 million distinct CDR3 sequences, with 28% found just once. Each sample yielded at least 6 micrograms of PBMC total RNA. Findings of the study overall: Whereas aged donors had fewer naive CD4+ cells, long-lived donors had more of them and higher diversity.

V gene TRBV20-1 combines with J gene TRBJ2-3; 13 nucleotides line up with TRBD2. The sample comprised blood. The receptor comes from a woman aged 25 to 39 in good health. This chain's CDR3 is CSATRTSGSLQTTQYL. In DNA form, the CDR3 reads TGCAGTGCTACTCGGACTAGCGGGAGCCTTCAGACTACGCAGTATCTT.